This is a list of T cell receptor beta chains from one sample in a study of T cell repertoires in cytomegalovirus infection. Their antigens remain unidentified. TCRdb processed the reads anew with MiXCR; each CDR3 protein has one entry. The data contain around 99,000 distinct CDR3 sequences, approximately 28% of them singletons. The sample consisted of CD8+ T cells from cultured PBMCs, taken from culture after CMV antigen stimulation. These TCRs come from a human donor in good health (CMV status not recorded). Some clones in this sample may be carry-over from other donors' samples. Each CDR3 is given with its conserved first and last residue. D genes are given only for firm matches. The size field is filled for only some rows; it gives once, few, many or a size class.

CASLKGTGELFF	TGTGCCAGCTTGAAGGGGACCGGGGAGCTGTTTTTT	TRBV6-6	TRBJ2-2	-	-
CASSEHEGYNQPQHF	TGTGCCAGCAGTGAACACGAGGGTTACAATCAGCCCCAGCATTTT	TRBV2	TRBJ1-5	-	-
CASSYSNSGSYEQYF	TGTGCCAGCAGTTACTCGAATAGTGGATCCTACGAGCAGTACTTC	TRBV6-6	TRBJ2-7	-	-
CASSLGGFSYEQYF	TGTGCCAGCAGCTTAGGGGGCTTCTCCTACGAGCAGTACTTC	TRBV11-2	TRBJ2-7	-	-
CASSLGNSGGADTQYF	TGTGCCAGCAGCTTAGGAAATAGCGGGGGTGCAGATACGCAGTATTTT	TRBV7-6	TRBJ2-3	-	TRBD2
CASISGEGLTEAFF	TGTGCCAGCATTTCCGGGGAGGGGCTCACTGAAGCTTTCTTT	TRBV28	TRBJ1-1	few	-
CASSIDGGLNTEAFF	TGTGCCAGTAGTATAGATGGGGGCCTGAACACTGAAGCTTTCTTT	TRBV19	TRBJ1-1	once	-
CASRDSSGNTIYF	TGTGCCAGCAGAGACAGTTCTGGAAACACCATATATTTT	TRBV7-6	TRBJ1-3	few	-
CASSLALRDYEQYF	TGTGCCAGCAGCTTAGCGCTCAGGGATTACGAGCAGTACTTC	TRBV7-8	TRBJ2-7	-	-
CASSSLGGGDTEAFF	TGTGCCAGCAGCTCCTTGGGGGGGGGGGATACTGAAGCTTTCTTT	TRBV5-3	TRBJ1-1	-	-
CASSLWQTYEQYF	TGTGCCAGCAGCTTATGGCAGACCTACGAGCAGTACTTC	TRBV7-6	TRBJ2-7	-	-
CASSLYGPGGEQYF	TGTGCCAGCAGCTTATACGGTCCCGGGGGGGAGCAGTACTTC	TRBV7-6	TRBJ2-7	-	TRBD2
CASSPDPRLAGVKDTQYF	TGTGCCAGCAGCCCCGATCCAAGGCTAGCGGGGGTTAAAGATACGCAGTATTTT	TRBV3-1	TRBJ2-3	-	TRBD2
CASSTSGNTDTQYF	TGTGCCAGCTCTACCTCGGGGAACACAGATACGCAGTATTTT	TRBV6-1	TRBJ2-3	many	-
CASSRRMTAKNIQYF	TGTGCCAGCAGCCGTCGTATGACGGCCAAAAACATTCAGTACTTC	TRBV28	TRBJ2-4	-	-
CASSESAWDTQYF	TGTGCCAGCAGTGAATCCGCCTGGGATACGCAGTATTTT	TRBV25-1	TRBJ2-3	few	-
CASSYGTGGETNEKLFF	TGTGCCAGCAGTTACGGAACAGGGGGCGAAACTAATGAAAAACTGTTTTTT	TRBV6-6	TRBJ1-4	few	TRBD1
CASSYSRGEQFF	TGTGCCAGCAGTTACTCGAGAGGAGAGCAGTTCTTC	TRBV6-5	TRBJ2-1	few	-
CASRKSDTQYF	TGTGCCAGCAGAAAGTCAGATACGCAGTATTTT	TRBV12-3/TRBV12-4	TRBJ2-3	many	-
CASSRAWGGNTDTQYF	TGTGCCAGCAGCCGCGCGTGGGGGGGAAACACAGATACGCAGTATTTT	TRBV7-2	TRBJ2-3	many	TRBD2
CASRLKRGSQETQYF	TGTGCCAGCAGACTGAAGCGGGGGAGCCAAGAGACCCAGTACTTC	TRBV7-8	TRBJ2-5	few	TRBD2
CASGPAGTYEQYF	TGTGCCAGCGGACCAGCGGGGACCTACGAGCAGTACTTC	TRBV12-3/TRBV12-4	TRBJ2-7	few	TRBD2
CAHAGGTEAFF	TGTGCCCATGCCGGGGGGACTGAAGCTTTCTTT	TRBV30	TRBJ1-1	-	-
CATSESSKEGEQYF	TGTGCCACCAGTGAGAGCTCAAAGGAGGGCGAGCAGTACTTC	TRBV24-1	TRBJ2-7	few	-
CASSLPTDSSGNTIYF	TGTGCCAGCTCACTTCCGACAGATAGCTCTGGAAACACCATATATTTT	TRBV18	TRBJ1-3	-	-
CASSQDDGNTIYF	TGCGCCAGCAGCCAAGATGACGGAAACACCATATATTTT	TRBV4-1	TRBJ1-3	few	-
CASSEALAANTGELFF	TGTGCCAGCAGTGAAGCCCTAGCGGCGAACACCGGGGAGCTGTTTTTT	TRBV6-1	TRBJ2-2	few	TRBD2
CASSLGDNPGNEQFF	TGCGCCAGCAGTCTTGGGGACAACCCAGGCAATGAGCAGTTCTTC	TRBV4-1	TRBJ2-1	-	-
CASSPPPGNEQFF	TGTGCCAGCAGCCCTCCCCCGGGGAATGAGCAGTTCTTC	TRBV7-6	TRBJ2-1	few	-
CASNTGTASTDTQYF	TGTGCCAGTAACACCGGGACAGCGAGCACAGATACGCAGTATTTT	TRBV19	TRBJ2-3	few	TRBD1
CASSFGGPGDTQYF	TGTGCCAGCAGTTTTGGGGGGCCGGGAGATACGCAGTATTTT	TRBV12-3/TRBV12-4	TRBJ2-3	-	-
CASSDASGGAPVTGELFF	TGTGCCAGCAGCGACGCTAGCGGGGGGGCCCCGGTCACCGGGGAGCTGTTTTTT	TRBV7-8	TRBJ2-2	many	TRBD2
CASSPTPATNTGELFF	TGTGCCAGCAGCCCTACCCCTGCCACTAACACCGGGGAGCTGTTTTTT	TRBV11-2	TRBJ2-2	-	-
CATSELTGSQETQYF	TGTGCCACCAGTGAACTTACAGGGTCACAAGAGACCCAGTACTTC	TRBV24-1	TRBJ2-5	once	-
CSARTGSGVAQYF	TGCAGTGCTAGGACAGGGTCAGGGGTGGCCCAGTACTTC	TRBV20-1	TRBJ2-5	few	TRBD1
CASSPPGTGPWGELFF	TGTGCCAGCAGCCCTCCCGGGACAGGCCCTTGGGGGGAGCTGTTTTTT	TRBV27	TRBJ2-2	few	TRBD1
CAISGTSANEQFF	TGTGCCATCAGCGGGACTAGCGCCAATGAGCAGTTCTTC	TRBV10-3	TRBJ2-1	many	TRBD2
CASSTPERGAFTGELFF	TGCGCCAGCAGCACTCCTGAGCGGGGGGCTTTCACCGGGGAGCTGTTTTTT	TRBV5-1	TRBJ2-2	-	TRBD2
CASSIVGRGYEQFF	TGTGCCAGTAGTATAGTCGGGCGGGGGTATGAGCAGTTCTTC	TRBV19	TRBJ2-1	-	TRBD2
CASGLWGNSTDTQYF	TGTGCTAGTGGTTTGTGGGGAAACAGCACAGATACGCAGTATTTT	TRBV12-5	TRBJ2-3	-	-
CASIVSGVTDTQYF	TGTGCCAGTATTGTCTCGGGGGTCACAGATACGCAGTATTTT	TRBV19	TRBJ2-3	-	-
CASSFNTQYF	TGTGCCAGCAGCTTTAATACGCAGTATTTT	TRBV5-5	TRBJ2-3	-	-
CASSPSRTSGYEQYF	TGTGCCAGCAGTCCTTCTCGGACTAGCGGCTACGAGCAGTACTTC	TRBV6-1	TRBJ2-7	-	TRBD2
CASTYSNQPQHF	TGTGCCAGCACCTATAGCAATCAGCCCCAGCATTTT	TRBV27	TRBJ1-5	few	-
CASSASRGVAHGYTF	TGTGCCAGCAGCGCGAGCCGGGGCGTCGCTCATGGCTACACCTTC	TRBV27	TRBJ1-2	-	-
CASSQGGIEQYF	TGCGCCAGCAGCCAAGGAGGGATCGAGCAGTACTTC	TRBV4-1	TRBJ2-7	few	-
CASSLEGSDSTKAFF	TGTGCCAGCAGCTTAGAGGGCAGCGACTCGACTAAAGCTTTCTTT	TRBV7-9	TRBJ1-1	-	-
CASSSGTGATYEQYF	TGTGCCAGCAGCTCCGGGACAGGGGCTACCTACGAGCAGTACTTC	TRBV7-9	TRBJ2-7	-	TRBD1
CASSPDRGLSGNTIYF	TGTGCCAGCAGCCCGGACAGGGGCCTCTCTGGAAACACCATATATTTT	TRBV7-2	TRBJ1-3	few	TRBD1
CASSPAIDHYGYTF	TGCGCCAGCAGCCCCGCCATTGACCACTATGGCTACACCTTC	TRBV4-1	TRBJ1-2	-	-
CASRPGTGNQPQHF	TGTGCCAGCAGACCCGGGACAGGGAATCAGCCCCAGCATTTT	TRBV12-3/TRBV12-4	TRBJ1-5	few	TRBD1
CASDQGAGAEAFF	TGTGCCAGTGACCAGGGGGCTGGGGCTGAAGCTTTCTTT	TRBV6-1	TRBJ1-1	few	TRBD1
CASSQDLGGGNSPLHF	TGCGCCAGCAGCCAAGATCTCGGAGGGGGGAATTCACCCCTCCACTTT	TRBV4-1	TRBJ1-6	few	-